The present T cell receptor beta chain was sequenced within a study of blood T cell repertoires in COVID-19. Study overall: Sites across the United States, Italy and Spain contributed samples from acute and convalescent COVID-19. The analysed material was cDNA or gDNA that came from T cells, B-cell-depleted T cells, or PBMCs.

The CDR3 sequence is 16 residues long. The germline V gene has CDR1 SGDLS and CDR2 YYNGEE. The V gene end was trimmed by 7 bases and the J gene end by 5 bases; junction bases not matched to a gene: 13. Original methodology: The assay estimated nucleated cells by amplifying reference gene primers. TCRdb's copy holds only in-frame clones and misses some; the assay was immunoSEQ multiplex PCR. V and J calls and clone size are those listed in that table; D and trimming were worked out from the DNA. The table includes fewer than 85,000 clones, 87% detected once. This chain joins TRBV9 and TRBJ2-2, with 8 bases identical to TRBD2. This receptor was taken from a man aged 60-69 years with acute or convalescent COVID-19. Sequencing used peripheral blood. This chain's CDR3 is CASHREVGLETGELFF. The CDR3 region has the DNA TGTGCCAGCCACAGGGAGGTGGGACTAGAAACCGGGGAGCTGTTTTTT.